This T cell receptor beta chain was sequenced during a study of T cell changes during pregnancy in multiple sclerosis. Per the germline V gene, CDR1 is GTSNPN and CDR2 is SVGIG (reference sequence). This CDR3 is 14 amino acids long. The V segment lost 1 base and the J segment 2 bases; nucleotides outside the gene matches: 2. Measured with immunoSEQ multiplex PCR; TCRdb has only the in-frame clones, and not every one. The sample contains tens of thousands of clones, 94% of which appear only once. The source of this sequence is a female donor in good health, enrolled as a control in a pregnancy study. This chain joins TRBV30 and TRBJ2-3; 8 nucleotides align to TRBD2. The material sequenced was peripheral blood, taken in the second trimester of pregnancy. CDR3: CAWSATSVTDTQYF. CDR3 bases: TGTGCCTGGAGTGCGACTAGCGTCACAGATACGCAGTATTTT.